This T cell receptor (beta chain) was recorded in a study of T cell responses to AZD1222 COVID-19 vaccine. Study outcomes and limitations: Seropositive at baseline were only a handful of AZD1222 recipients.

The V gene's germline CDR1 is SGHNT and CDR2 YYREEE (reference sequence). V shed 0 bases and J shed 5 bases, with 4 bases lying between them. This CDR3 region has 12 residues. Recipients boosted at about 4 weeks or about 12 weeks are pooled. With regard to this clone: Its antigen is not known.

The repertoire was sequenced with immunoSEQ multiplex PCR; TCRdb's copy has only in-frame clones and lacks some. The table shows about 130,000 clones, with approximately 86% occurring only once. This sequence originates from an adult who received the AZD1222 COVID-19 vaccine. The chain links TRBV5-4 to TRBJ2-3; D is unresolved. Sequenced here: peripheral blood, sampled 28 days after the second AZD1222 dose. In DNA form, the CDR3 reads TGTGCCAGCAGCTTGGCTCGAGATACGCAGTATTTT. Translated: CASSLARDTQYF.